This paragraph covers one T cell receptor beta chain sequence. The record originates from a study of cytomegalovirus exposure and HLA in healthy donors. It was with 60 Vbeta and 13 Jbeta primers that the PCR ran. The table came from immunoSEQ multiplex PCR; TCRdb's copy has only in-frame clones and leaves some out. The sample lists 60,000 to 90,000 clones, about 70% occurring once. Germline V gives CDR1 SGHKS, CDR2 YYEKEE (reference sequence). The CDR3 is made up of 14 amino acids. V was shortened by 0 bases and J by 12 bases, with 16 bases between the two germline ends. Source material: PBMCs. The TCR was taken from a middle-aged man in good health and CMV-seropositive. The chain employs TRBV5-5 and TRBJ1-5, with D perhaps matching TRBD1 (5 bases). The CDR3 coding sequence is TGTGCCAGCAGCTTGGATGGGGGGAAGGGTCTCCAGCATTTT. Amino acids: CASSLDGGKGLQHF.